This T cell receptor beta chain was sequenced in a study of neurological immune-mediated disorders. Over 180 million TCR-beta sequences, together covering 15-18 subjects, were produced by every individual sequencing run that was carried out. MiXCR was run by TCRdb on the 5' RACE reads, yielding one entry per CDR3 protein. This table holds tens of thousands of distinct CDR3 sequences, 2.5% found once. V was trimmed by 3 bases and J by 5 bases, leaving 16 bases between them. CDR1 and CDR2 (germline): SGHVS, FNYEAQ. CDR3 length equals 15 residues. Whole-study findings and limits: When grouped phylogenetically, the repertoires of 18 of the 34 multiple sclerosis patients fell together in one related-CDR3 cluster, which is a possible signature.

This clonotype was seen at least ten times. The antigen is unknown. The source material was PBMCs. This TCR came from a man aged 50 to 60 with multiple sclerosis. V and J are TRBV7-6 and TRBJ2-5; D may be TRBD2 (7 bases). The CDR3 nucleotides are TGTGCCAGCAGCTTCATTACGGGGGGCCCGGAGACCCAGTACTTC. It specifies CASSFITGGPETQYF.